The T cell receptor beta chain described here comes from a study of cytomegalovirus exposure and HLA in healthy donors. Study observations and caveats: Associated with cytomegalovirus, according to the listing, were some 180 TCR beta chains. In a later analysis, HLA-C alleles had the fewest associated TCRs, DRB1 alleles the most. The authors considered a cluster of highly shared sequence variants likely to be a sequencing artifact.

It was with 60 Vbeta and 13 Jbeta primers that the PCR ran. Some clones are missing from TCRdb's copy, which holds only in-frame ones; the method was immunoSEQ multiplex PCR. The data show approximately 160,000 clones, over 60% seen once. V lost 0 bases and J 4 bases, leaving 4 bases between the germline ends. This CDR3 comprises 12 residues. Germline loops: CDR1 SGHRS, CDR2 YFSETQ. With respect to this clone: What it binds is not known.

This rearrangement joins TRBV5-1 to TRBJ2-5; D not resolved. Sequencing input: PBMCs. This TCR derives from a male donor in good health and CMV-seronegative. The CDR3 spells CASSLGRETQYF. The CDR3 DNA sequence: TGCGCCAGCAGCTTGGGTCGAGAGACCCAGTACTTC. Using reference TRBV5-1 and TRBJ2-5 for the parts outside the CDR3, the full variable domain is KAGVTQTPRYLIKTRGQQVTLSCSPISGHRSVSWYQQTPGQGLQFLFEYFSETQRNKGNFPGRFSGRQFSNSRSEMNVSTLELGDSALYLCASSLGRETQYFGPGTRLLVL.